This T cell receptor (beta chain) was observed in a study of shared clonotypes between healthy human individuals. Clones were read by immunoSEQ multiplex PCR, and TCRdb kept only the in-frame ones, dropping some. The sample carries 630,000 or so clones, 98% recorded once. The V segment lost 7 bases and the J segment 11 bases; nucleotides outside the gene matches: 20. Germline CDR1 is SNHLY and CDR2 is FYNNEI. The CDR3 has 16 amino acids. CD8 cells classed as naive were CD45RO-negative and positively selected for CCR7, excluding terminally differentiated effector memory CD45RA+ cells. The rearrangement uses TRBV2 and TRBJ2-1; TRBD2 aligns across 7 bases. The sequenced sample consisted of naive CD8+ T cells sorted from blood. The TCR sequence derives from a man under 40 in good health. As DNA, the CDR3 is TGTGCCAGCACCTACTCTAGCGGAGCCCTACAATGGAAGCAGTTCTTC. As protein: CASTYSSGALQWKQFF.